These T cell receptor beta chains were read from a single sample in a study of blood T cell repertoires in COVID-19. The protocol was immunoSEQ multiplex PCR, while the TCRdb copy is restricted to in-frame clones and leaves out a portion. This repertoire shows roughly 70,000 clones, around 92% found once; its top ten account for less than 15%. Source material: peripheral blood. The receptor source for this set is a human donor with active COVID-19. The donor label of this sample is uncertain. The CDR3 runs from the conserved cysteine through the conserved F or W. D genes are given only for firm matches. Some rows have no size entry. The others give once, few or many, or a class for an expanded clone.

CDR3nt | CDR3aa | abundance | j_gene | d_gene | v_gene
TGTGCCAGCAGTCGCCGGGACAGGGGACCTGAAGCTTTCTTT | CASSRRDRGPEAFF | - | TRBJ1-1 | TRBD1 | TRBV6-5
TGTGCCACTGTGGACAGGGGAATGAACACTGAAGCTTTCTTT | CATVDRGMNTEAFF | - | TRBJ1-1 | TRBD1 | TRBV19
TGTGCCAGCAGCGTAGACGACACTGCGAGCTCCTACGAGCAGTACTTC | CASSVDDTASSYEQYF | - | TRBJ2-7 | - | TRBV9
TGCGCCAGCAGCCAGACCTACCCAGGGACAGGGAACACTGAAGCTTTCTTT | CASSQTYPGTGNTEAFF | - | TRBJ1-1 | TRBD1 | TRBV4-3
TGCGCCAGCAGCCGACTAGCGGGAGCCTACGAGCAGTACTTC | CASSRLAGAYEQYF | - | TRBJ2-7 | TRBD2 | TRBV4-3
TGTGCCAGTAGCTTCGACAGGGGGCCCACAGATACGCAGTATTTT | CASSFDRGPTDTQYF | - | TRBJ2-3 | TRBD1 | TRBV19
TGTGCCAGCAGCTTGGCCGGACTAGAGAGTAGCACAGATACGCAGTATTTT | CASSLAGLESSTDTQYF | - | TRBJ2-3 | TRBD2 | TRBV5-4
TGTGCCAGCAGTCCCGCGAGTCGGTACGAGCAGTACTTC | CASSPASRYEQYF | few | TRBJ2-7 | - | TRBV28
TGTGCCAGCAGCTTGGCGAGGGCGAACACCGGGGAGCTGTTTTTT | CASSLARANTGELFF | - | TRBJ2-2 | - | TRBV5-8
TGCGCCAGCAGCCAAGTGTCGGGGTCGAACACCGGGGAGCTGTTTTTT | CASSQVSGSNTGELFF | - | TRBJ2-2 | - | TRBV4-1
TGTGCCAGCAGTCCCCGGGGTAGCGGACCCTACGAGCAGTACTTC | CASSPRGSGPYEQYF | - | TRBJ2-7 | - | TRBV6-2/TRBV6-3
TGTGCCAGCAGCTCGAGCGAGACCCAGTACTTC | CASSSSETQYF | - | TRBJ2-5 | - | TRBV5-6
TGCGCCAGCAGCCAAGGGACAGTCTACGAGCAGTACTTC | CASSQGTVYEQYF | - | TRBJ2-7 | - | TRBV4-3
TGCGCCAGCAGTGAAGGGAGCTCCTACGAGCAGTACTTC | CASSEGSSYEQYF | few | TRBJ2-7 | - | TRBV10-1
TGCGCCAGCAGCTTGGCCAGTACAGGACAAGAGACCCAGTACTTC | CASSLASTGQETQYF | - | TRBJ2-5 | - | TRBV5-1
TGTGCCAGCAGTTCTCCCACAACAAAAGCTTTCTTT | CASSSPTTKAFF | - | TRBJ1-1 | - | TRBV28
TGTGCCAGCAGCTTAGATCGACTAGCGAAAGGGCAGTACTTC | CASSLDRLAKGQYF | - | TRBJ2-7 | TRBD2 | TRBV7-9
TGTGCCAGCAGTGATGACAGGTCTGGGGCCTACGAGCAGTACTTC | CASSDDRSGAYEQYF | - | TRBJ2-7 | - | TRBV25-1
TGTGCCAGCAGCGTGACGGGGAGCTCCTACAATGAGCAGTTCTTC | CASSVTGSSYNEQFF | - | TRBJ2-1 | - | TRBV9
TGTGCCAGCAGCTTAGGTTCTGGGAGGAGTCAGCCCCAGCATTTT | CASSLGSGRSQPQHF | - | TRBJ1-5 | - | TRBV7-8
TGTGCCAGCAGTCTATACAGCTACAATGAGCAGTTCTTC | CASSLYSYNEQFF | - | TRBJ2-1 | - | TRBV27
TGTGCCAGCAGCGCAAGGGGGGGAAATGAGCAGTTCTTC | CASSARGGNEQFF | - | TRBJ2-1 | - | TRBV9
TGTGCCAGCAGCGGGGTGGGACAGAACCAAGAGACCCAGTACTTC | CASSGVGQNQETQYF | - | TRBJ2-5 | TRBD1 | TRBV27
TGTGCCAGCAGCTTAGCCCCGGGACTCTCCAATGAGCAGTTCTTC | CASSLAPGLSNEQFF | - | TRBJ2-1 | - | TRBV7-2
TGTGCCATCAGTTCGGGGACAGTCTCGGGTGAGCAGTACTTC | CAISSGTVSGEQYF | - | TRBJ2-7 | TRBD1 | TRBV10-3
TGTGCCATCAGCCCCGGGGGGCGGCATCAGCCCCAGCATTTT | CAISPGGRHQPQHF | - | TRBJ1-5 | - | TRBV10-3
TGCAGCGTTGAATATGGGGCCACAGATACGCAGTATTTT | CSVEYGATDTQYF | - | TRBJ2-3 | - | TRBV29-1
TGTGCCAGCAGCGTCTCTAGCGGGAGGAACACCGGGGAGCTGTTTTTT | CASSVSSGRNTGELFF | once | TRBJ2-2 | TRBD2 | TRBV9
TGTGCCAGCAGCTTAGCGACGGGGACAGGTACCTCCGAGCAGTACTTC | CASSLATGTGTSEQYF | - | TRBJ2-7 | TRBD1 | TRBV7-2
TGTGCCAGTAGTATCGGACATTCCTACGAGCAGTACTTC | CASSIGHSYEQYF | - | TRBJ2-7 | - | TRBV19
TGTGCCAGCAGCTTAGCTGGCAGGGGGCAGGGTCAGCCCCAGCATTTT | CASSLAGRGQGQPQHF | - | TRBJ1-5 | TRBD1 | TRBV7-2
TGTGCCAGTAGTATTGGTAGCGGGAGAAGCCCAGATACGCAGTATTTT | CASSIGSGRSPDTQYF | - | TRBJ2-3 | TRBD2 | TRBV19
TGCGCCAGCAGTGAGTCCCCCAGGGATGGCGAGCAGTACTTC | CASSESPRDGEQYF | - | TRBJ2-7 | - | TRBV10-1
TGCGCCAGCAGCCAGCCGGGACTAGCGGGCGGGAACACCGGGGAGCTGTTTTTT | CASSQPGLAGGNTGELFF | - | TRBJ2-2 | TRBD2 | TRBV4-1
TGTGCCAGCAGGGCCGAGACAGGGTCCTCCTACGAGCAGTACTTC | CASRAETGSSYEQYF | - | TRBJ2-7 | TRBD1 | TRBV2
TGTGCCAGCAGCCCACGAAATTCGGGGTTTGTGCAGTATTTT | CASSPRNSGFVQYF | - | TRBJ2-3 | - | TRBV7-2
TGTGCCAGCAGCCGGGACAGGGGGTTGAACACTGAAGCTTTCTTT | CASSRDRGLNTEAFF | - | TRBJ1-1 | TRBD1 | TRBV6-5
TGTGCCAGCAGTTACTCGTTTACCCAGGTGTTCACTGAAGCTTTCTTT | CASSYSFTQVFTEAFF | - | TRBJ1-1 | - | TRBV6-2/TRBV6-3
TGTGCCAGCAGCGTGGACAGGCGGGGAACTGAAGCTTTCTTT | CASSVDRRGTEAFF | - | TRBJ1-1 | TRBD1 | TRBV7-3
TGTGCCAGCAGTCCCGGGGGGGGTGGTTATCAGCCCCAGCATTTT | CASSPGGGGYQPQHF | - | TRBJ1-5 | - | TRBV27